This T cell receptor beta chain was sequenced in a study of T cell repertoires in cytomegalovirus infection. As for the study in general: From public TCR beta signatures came an indication of both CMV infection and matching HLA type.

This clonotype was seen a handful of times. Its antigen is still unknown. Study-wide results and caveats: Across the ex vivo response, the dominant clonotypes were HLA-C-restricted CMV-specific TCR beta clonotypes. Individuals carrying CMV plus the relevant HLA were identified by cumulative frequency of public TCR beta families.

TCRdb re-derived calls from the reads in MiXCR, one entry per CDR3 protein. The sample contains about 360,000 distinct CDR3 sequences, roughly 20% of which appear only once. With 3 bases clipped from V and 0 bases from J, the junction kept 2 bases outside the gene matches. CDR3 length: 14 amino acids. From germline, CDR1 is DFQATT and CDR2 SNEGSKA (reference sequence). The sequenced sample was PBMCs. The V gene is TRBV20-1, the J gene TRBJ2-3; 8 nucleotides line up with TRBD2. This TCR was sampled from a human donor in good health (CMV status not recorded). Some clones in this sample may be carry-over from other donors' samples. CDR3 sequence reads: CSASSGTSTDTQYF. The CDR3 DNA is TGCAGTGCTAGTAGCGGGACTAGCACAGATACGCAGTATTTT.